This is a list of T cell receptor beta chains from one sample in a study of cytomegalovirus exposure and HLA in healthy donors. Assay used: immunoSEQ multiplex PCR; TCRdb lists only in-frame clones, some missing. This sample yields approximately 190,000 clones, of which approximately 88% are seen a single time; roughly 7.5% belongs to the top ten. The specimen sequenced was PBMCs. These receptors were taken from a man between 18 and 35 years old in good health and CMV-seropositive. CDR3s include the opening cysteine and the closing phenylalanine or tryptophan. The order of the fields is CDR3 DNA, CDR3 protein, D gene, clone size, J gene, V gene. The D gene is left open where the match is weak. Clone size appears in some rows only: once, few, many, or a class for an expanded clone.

TGTGCCAGCAGTTTCGCGTGGCAGGGCCGACGCAATGAGCAGTTCTTC CASSFAWQGRRNEQFF . . TRBJ2-1 TRBV27
TGTGCCAGCAGCCCCGACAGGGGGGATCAGCCCCAGCATTTT CASSPDRGDQPQHF TRBD1 . TRBJ1-5 TRBV7-8
TGTGCCAGCAGCCGGACTAGCGGGAGGGAGACCCAGTACTTC CASSRTSGRETQYF TRBD2 . TRBJ2-5 TRBV7-9
TGTGCCAGTAGATTACAGGGGAACACCGGGGAGCTGTTTTTT CASRLQGNTGELFF . . TRBJ2-2 TRBV19
TGTGCCAGCAGTTTACAGGATAACACCGGGGAGCTGTTTTTT CASSLQDNTGELFF . . TRBJ2-2 TRBV27
TGTGCCAGCAGTTTACCCTACACCGGGGAGCTGTTTTTT CASSLPYTGELFF . . TRBJ2-2 TRBV27
TGTGCCTCCGAACAGGCGTATACGCAGTATTTT CASEQAYTQYF . . TRBJ2-3 TRBV30
TGTGCCTGGAGTGTAAGTTGGGAGGGGGCCAAAAACATTCAGTACTTC CAWSVSWEGAKNIQYF TRBD2 few TRBJ2-4 TRBV30
TGCAGCGTTGCCACAAATTTCAGGGATGGGGCTTTCTTT CSVATNFRDGAFF . . TRBJ1-1 TRBV29-1
TGCAGCGTTTTAATGGGGGCTACGGGCAATCAGCCCCAGCATTTT CSVLMGATGNQPQHF . . TRBJ1-5 TRBV29-1
TGTGCCAGCAGTTTAACCGGGAGTACCAAAAACATTCAGTACTTC CASSLTGSTKNIQYF . . TRBJ2-4 TRBV28
TGTGCCAGCAGCCCGGGGGACCCTCCTGAAGCTTTCTTT CASSPGDPPEAFF . once TRBJ1-1 TRBV2
TGTGCCAGCAGCCAACCCATGGCAGGCCTCTTTCTCTACGAGCAGTACTTC CASSQPMAGLFLYEQYF . . TRBJ2-7 TRBV7-2
TGTGCCAGCAGCACGCAGACAGGTCAAGAGACCCAGTACTTC CASSTQTGQETQYF . . TRBJ2-5 TRBV5-4
TGTGCCAGTAGACAATCCGGGACAGGCCTTAACTATGGCTACACCTTC CASRQSGTGLNYGYTF TRBD1 . TRBJ1-2 TRBV19
TGTGCCAGCAGCTTAGTTCCTGGACTAGCGGGAGCTAGCGAGCAGTACTTC CASSLVPGLAGASEQYF TRBD2 . TRBJ2-7 TRBV7-2
TGTGCCAGCACCCGGGACAGGGGTCTGGCTAACTATGGCTACACCTTC CASTRDRGLANYGYTF TRBD1 . TRBJ1-2 TRBV28
TGTGCCAGCAGCCAGGGGGGGACTAGCGGGTACAATGAGCAGTTCTTC CASSQGGTSGYNEQFF TRBD2 . TRBJ2-1 TRBV14
TGTGCCAGCAGTGTAAACTCTGGGGCCAACGTCCTGACTTTC CASSVNSGANVLTF . . TRBJ2-6 TRBV6-5
TGTGCCAGCAGTGGAGAACTAGCGGGAGGGCCCTCCCATGAGCAGTTCTTC CASSGELAGGPSHEQFF TRBD2 once TRBJ2-1 TRBV27
TGCGCCAGCAGCCAAGATGAGACGGGAGTAGTGAAGACCCAGTACTTC CASSQDETGVVKTQYF . . TRBJ2-5 TRBV4-3
TGCAGCGGAACCGGGACAGGGGCCACTGAAGCTTTCTTT CSGTGTGATEAFF TRBD1 once TRBJ1-1 TRBV29-1
TGTGCCAGCAGTAAAAAACAGTCTACCCCAGTTTTCTATGGCTACACCTTC CASSKKQSTPVFYGYTF . once TRBJ1-2 TRBV28
TGTGCCAGCAGTTATCGCGGGAGCTCTGGGGCCAACGTCCTGACTTTC CASSYRGSSGANVLTF TRBD2 . TRBJ2-6 TRBV27
TGCGCCAGCAGCCTGTGGAGTAGCGGGAGAGACTACGAGCAGTACTTC CASSLWSSGRDYEQYF TRBD2 . TRBJ2-7 TRBV4-1
TGTGCCAGCAGTGACTCGGGCAGGATCGCAGATACGCAGTATTTT CASSDSGRIADTQYF . . TRBJ2-3 TRBV6-4
TGTGCCAGCGACCCCCGGGGGTGTGAGAACACTGAAGCTTTCTTT CASDPRGCENTEAFF . . TRBJ1-1 TRBV14
TGCGCCAGCAGCCGCGGACTAGACCGCACAGATACGCAGTATTTT CASSRGLDRTDTQYF TRBD2 . TRBJ2-3 TRBV5-1
TGCGCCAGCAGCCAGAGGTTGGGACTCGAGTCCTACAATGAGCAGTTCTTC CASSQRLGLESYNEQFF . . TRBJ2-1 TRBV4-3
TGTGCCAGCAGTAGCTTGGGGCATAGCACAGATACGCAGTATTTT CASSSLGHSTDTQYF . . TRBJ2-3 TRBV27
TGTGCCAGCAGTTTTTCAGGGGGCTCAACAGATACGCAGTATTTT CASSFSGGSTDTQYF TRBD1 . TRBJ2-3 TRBV28
TGTGCCAGCAGTGAAGCGCTGGAACAGGGTAACGAAAAACTGTTTTTT CASSEALEQGNEKLFF . once TRBJ1-4 TRBV2
TGCGCCAGCAGACTGGGAATTGCCGGGACACAGCGCACCTACGAGCAGTACTTC CASRLGIAGTQRTYEQYF . . TRBJ2-7 TRBV5-1
TGTGCCAGCAGTTCACAAGCGGGGTGGGCAGATACGCAGTATTTT CASSSQAGWADTQYF TRBD2 . TRBJ2-3 TRBV28
TGTGCCAGCACTGTGTCCCAGGGAAGCTACGAGCAGTACTTC CASTVSQGSYEQYF . . TRBJ2-7 TRBV27
TGTGTAATACCGCCGCTAGCTCCCTACGAGCAGTACTTC CVIPPLAPYEQYF . . TRBJ2-7 TRBV21-1
TGTGCCAGCATCCTCGCCCTGGGAGGGATATACGAGCAGTACTTC CASILALGGIYEQYF TRBD2 . TRBJ2-7 TRBV6-1